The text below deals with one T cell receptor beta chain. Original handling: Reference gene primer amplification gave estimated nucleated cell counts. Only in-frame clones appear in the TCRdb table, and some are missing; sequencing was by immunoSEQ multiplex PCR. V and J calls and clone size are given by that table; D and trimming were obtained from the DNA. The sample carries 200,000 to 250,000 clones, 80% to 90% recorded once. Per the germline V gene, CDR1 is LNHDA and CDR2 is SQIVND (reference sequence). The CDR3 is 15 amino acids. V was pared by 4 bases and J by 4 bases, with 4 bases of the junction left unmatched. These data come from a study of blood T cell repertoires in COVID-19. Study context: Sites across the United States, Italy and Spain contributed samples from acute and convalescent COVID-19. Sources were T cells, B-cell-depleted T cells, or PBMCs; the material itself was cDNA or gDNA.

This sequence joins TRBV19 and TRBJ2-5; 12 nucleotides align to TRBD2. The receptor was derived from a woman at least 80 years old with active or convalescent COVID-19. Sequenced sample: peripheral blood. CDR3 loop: CASSTRLAGAETQYF. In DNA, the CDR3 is TGTGCCAGTAGTACAAGACTAGCGGGAGCAGAGACCCAGTACTTC.